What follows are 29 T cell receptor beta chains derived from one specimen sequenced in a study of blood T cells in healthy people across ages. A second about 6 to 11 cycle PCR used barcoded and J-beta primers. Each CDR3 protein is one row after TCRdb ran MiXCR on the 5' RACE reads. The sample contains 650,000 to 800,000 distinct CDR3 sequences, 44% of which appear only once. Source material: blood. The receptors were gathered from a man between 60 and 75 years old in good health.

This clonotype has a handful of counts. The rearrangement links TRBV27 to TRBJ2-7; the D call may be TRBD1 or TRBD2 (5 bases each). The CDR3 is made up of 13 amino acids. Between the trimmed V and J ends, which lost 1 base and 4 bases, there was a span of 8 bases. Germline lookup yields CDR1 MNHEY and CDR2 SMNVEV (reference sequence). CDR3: CASSLFEGYEQYF. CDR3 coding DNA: TGTGCCAGCAGTTTATTTGAGGGGTACGAGCAGTACTTC.

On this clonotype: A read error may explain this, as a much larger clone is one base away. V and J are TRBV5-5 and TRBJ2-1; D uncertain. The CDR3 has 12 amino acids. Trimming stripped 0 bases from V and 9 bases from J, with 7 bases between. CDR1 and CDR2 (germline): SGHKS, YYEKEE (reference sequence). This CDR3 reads CASSLAIGEQFF. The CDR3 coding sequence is TGTGCCAGCAGCTTGGCGATTGGTGAGCAGTTCTTC. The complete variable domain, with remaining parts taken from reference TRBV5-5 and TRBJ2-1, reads DAGVTQSPTHLIKTRGQQVTLRCSPISGHKSVSWYQQVLGQGPQFIFQYYEKEERGRGNFPDRFSARQFPNYSSELNVNALLLGDSALYLCASSLAIGEQFFGPGTRLTVL.

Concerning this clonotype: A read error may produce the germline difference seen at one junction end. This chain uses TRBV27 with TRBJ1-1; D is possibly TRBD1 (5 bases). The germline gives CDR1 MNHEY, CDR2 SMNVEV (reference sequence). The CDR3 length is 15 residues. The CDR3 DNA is TGTACCAGCAGTTCTTCAGGGTACCTGAACACTGAAGCTTTCTTT. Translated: CTSSSSGYLNTEAFF.

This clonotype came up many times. DNA for the CDR3: TGTGCCAGCAGCTTACAATCTACCAAAAACATTCAGTACTTC. Protein: CASSLQSTKNIQYF. V and J are TRBV7-2 and TRBJ2-4; D gene uncertain. V was shortened by 2 bases and J by 2 bases, with 7 bases between the two germline ends. In germline, CDR1 is SGHTA, CDR2 FQGNSA. The length of the CDR3 is 14 residues.

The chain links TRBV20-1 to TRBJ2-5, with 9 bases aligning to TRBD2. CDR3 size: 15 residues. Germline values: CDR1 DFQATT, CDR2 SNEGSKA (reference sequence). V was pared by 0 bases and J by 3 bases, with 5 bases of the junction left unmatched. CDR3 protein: CSARDGTSSKETQYF. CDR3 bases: TGCAGTGCTAGAGATGGGACTAGCAGTAAAGAGACCCAGTACTTC.

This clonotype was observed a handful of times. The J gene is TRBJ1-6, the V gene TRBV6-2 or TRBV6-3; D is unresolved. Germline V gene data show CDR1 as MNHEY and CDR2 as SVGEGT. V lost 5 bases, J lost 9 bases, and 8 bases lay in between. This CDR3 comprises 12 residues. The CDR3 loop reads CASSQYGSPLHF. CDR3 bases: TGTGCCAGCAGTCAATACGGTTCACCCCTCCACTTT.

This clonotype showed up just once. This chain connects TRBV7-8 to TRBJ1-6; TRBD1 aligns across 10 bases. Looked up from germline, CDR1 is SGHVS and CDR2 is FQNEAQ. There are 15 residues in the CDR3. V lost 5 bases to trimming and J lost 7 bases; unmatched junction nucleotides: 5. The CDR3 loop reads CASSTGQGLNSPLHF. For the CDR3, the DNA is TGTGCCAGCAGCACGGGACAGGGGTTAAATTCACCCCTCCACTTT.

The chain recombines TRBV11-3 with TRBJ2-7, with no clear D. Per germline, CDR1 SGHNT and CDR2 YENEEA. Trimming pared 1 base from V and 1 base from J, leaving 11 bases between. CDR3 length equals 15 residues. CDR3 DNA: TGTGCCAGCAGCTTAGGAAACAGCGAATCCTACGAGCAGTACTTC. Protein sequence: CASSLGNSESYEQYF.

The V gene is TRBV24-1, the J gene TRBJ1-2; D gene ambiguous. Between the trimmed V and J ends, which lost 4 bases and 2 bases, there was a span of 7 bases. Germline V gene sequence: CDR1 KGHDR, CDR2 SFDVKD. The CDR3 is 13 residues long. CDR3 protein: CATSEVGNYGYTF. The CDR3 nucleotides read TGTGCCACCAGTGAGGTAGGGAACTATGGCTACACCTTC.

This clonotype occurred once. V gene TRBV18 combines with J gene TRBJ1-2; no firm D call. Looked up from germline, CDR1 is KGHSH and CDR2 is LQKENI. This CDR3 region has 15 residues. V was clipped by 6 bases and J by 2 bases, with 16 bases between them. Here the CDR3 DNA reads TGTGCCAGCTCCAGCGTAAACCGGCCCAACTATGGCTACACCTTC. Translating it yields CASSSVNRPNYGYTF.

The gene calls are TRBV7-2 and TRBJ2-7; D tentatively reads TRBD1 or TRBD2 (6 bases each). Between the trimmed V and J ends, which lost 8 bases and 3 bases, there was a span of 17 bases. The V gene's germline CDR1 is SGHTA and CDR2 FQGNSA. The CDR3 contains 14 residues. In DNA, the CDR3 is TGTGCCAGCTCCTTGGGGGGACAAATCTACGAGCAGTACTTC. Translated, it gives CASSLGGQIYEQYF.

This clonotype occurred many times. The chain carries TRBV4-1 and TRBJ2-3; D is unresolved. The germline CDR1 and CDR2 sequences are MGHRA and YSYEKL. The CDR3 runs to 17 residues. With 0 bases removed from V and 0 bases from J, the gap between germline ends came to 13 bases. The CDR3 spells CASSQDSRAESTDTQYF. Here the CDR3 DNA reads TGCGCCAGCAGCCAAGATAGCCGAGCCGAAAGCACAGATACGCAGTATTTT.

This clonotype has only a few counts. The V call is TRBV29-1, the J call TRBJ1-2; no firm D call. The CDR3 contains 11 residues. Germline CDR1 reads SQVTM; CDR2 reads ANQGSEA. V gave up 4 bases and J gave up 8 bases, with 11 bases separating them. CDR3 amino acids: CSVVWRRGYTF. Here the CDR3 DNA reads TGCAGCGTTGTCTGGCGGCGCGGCTACACCTTC.

The CDR3 here is CASSYPGQGLPQETQYF. The DNA of the CDR3 is TGTGCCAGCAGTTACCCGGGACAGGGATTACCCCAAGAGACCCAGTACTTC. The V call is TRBV6-2 or TRBV6-3, the J call TRBJ2-5, with TRBD1 identical over 9 bases. Unmatched junction bases numbered 8, after V lost 2 bases and J lost 1 base. The CDR3 runs 17 residues. The germline V gene encodes CDR1 MNHEY and CDR2 SVGEGT.

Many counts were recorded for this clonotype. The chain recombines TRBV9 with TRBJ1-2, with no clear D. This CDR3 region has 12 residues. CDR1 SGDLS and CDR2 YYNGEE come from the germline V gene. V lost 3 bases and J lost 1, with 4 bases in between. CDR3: CASSADNYGYTF. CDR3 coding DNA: TGTGCCAGCAGCGCAGATAACTATGGCTACACCTTC.

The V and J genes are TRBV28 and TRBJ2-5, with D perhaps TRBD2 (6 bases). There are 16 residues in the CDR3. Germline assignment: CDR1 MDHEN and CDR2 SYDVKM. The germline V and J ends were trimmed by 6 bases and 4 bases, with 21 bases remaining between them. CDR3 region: CASSPGEAVRPETQYF. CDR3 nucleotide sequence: TGTGCCAGCAGCCCGGGGGAGGCAGTACGACCAGAGACCCAGTACTTC.

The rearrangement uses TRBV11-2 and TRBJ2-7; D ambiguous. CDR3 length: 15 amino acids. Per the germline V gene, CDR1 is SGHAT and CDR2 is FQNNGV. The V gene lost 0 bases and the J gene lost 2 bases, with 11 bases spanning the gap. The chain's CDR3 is CASSLDSQSAYEQYF. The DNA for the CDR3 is TGTGCCAGCAGCTTAGATTCCCAAAGCGCCTACGAGCAGTACTTC.

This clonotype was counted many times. The CDR3 bases are TGCAGTGCTGAAGGACTAGCGGGGGGCCTGGGTAATGAGCAGTTCTTC. Translating gives CSAEGLAGGLGNEQFF. The rearrangement uses TRBV20-1 and TRBJ2-1, with 14 bases fitting TRBD2. The germline gives CDR1 DFQATT, CDR2 SNEGSKA (reference sequence). V was clipped by 5 bases and J by 7 bases; unmatched bases: 10. The CDR3 spans 16 residues.

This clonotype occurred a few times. CDR3 DNA: TGTGCCAGCAGCACGGACGCAACTAATGAAAAACTGTTTTTT. Encoded protein: CASSTDATNEKLFF. The J gene is TRBJ1-4, the V gene TRBV5-5; D remains unclear. CDR3 size: 14 residues. Germline V gene sequence: CDR1 SGHKS, CDR2 YYEKEE (reference sequence). Trimming removed 4 bases at V and 0 bases at J, with 7 bases between.

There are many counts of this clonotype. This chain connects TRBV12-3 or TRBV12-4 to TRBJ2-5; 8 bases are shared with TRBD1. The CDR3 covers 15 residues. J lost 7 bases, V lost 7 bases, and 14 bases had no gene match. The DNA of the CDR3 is TGTGCCAGCACACAAGGACAGGGACGGGTTGGGACCCAGTACTTC. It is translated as CASTQGQGRVGTQYF.

The CDR3 DNA reads as TGTGCCAGCAGGTTGCGTCAGAGGAAGTACTTC. It codes for CASRLRQRKYF. The V gene is TRBV27, the J gene TRBJ2-7; D not resolved. The length of the CDR3 is 11 residues. Germline CDR1 and CDR2: MNHEY and SMNVEV (reference sequence). V lost 6 bases, J lost 11 bases, and 14 bases lay in between.

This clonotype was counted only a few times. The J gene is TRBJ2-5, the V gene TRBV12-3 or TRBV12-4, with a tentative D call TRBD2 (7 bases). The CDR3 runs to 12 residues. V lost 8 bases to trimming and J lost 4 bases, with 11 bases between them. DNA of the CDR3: TGTGCCAGCTGGGGGGGCGGAGAGACCCAGTACTTC. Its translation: CASWGGGETQYF.

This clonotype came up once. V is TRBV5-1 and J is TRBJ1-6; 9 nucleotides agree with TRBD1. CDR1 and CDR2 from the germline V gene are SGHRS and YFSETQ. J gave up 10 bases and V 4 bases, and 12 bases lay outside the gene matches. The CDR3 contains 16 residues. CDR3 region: CASSPNAGTGWSPLHF. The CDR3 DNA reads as TGCGCCAGCAGCCCTAACGCCGGGACAGGGTGGTCACCCCTCCACTTT.

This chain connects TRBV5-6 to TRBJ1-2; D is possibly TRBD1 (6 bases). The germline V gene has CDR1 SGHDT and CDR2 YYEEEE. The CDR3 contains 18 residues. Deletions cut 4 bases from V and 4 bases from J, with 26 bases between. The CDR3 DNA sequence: TGTGCCAGCAGCCAAAGGAGCTTATTCAGGGGCTTTCTCTATGGCTACACCTTC. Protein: CASSQRSLFRGFLYGYTF.

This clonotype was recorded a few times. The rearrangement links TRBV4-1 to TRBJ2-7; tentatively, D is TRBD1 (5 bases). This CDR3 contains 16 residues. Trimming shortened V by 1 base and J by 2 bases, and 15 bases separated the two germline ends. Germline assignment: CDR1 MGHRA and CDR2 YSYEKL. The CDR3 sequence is CASSQVRTGYTYEQYF. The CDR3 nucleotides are TGCGCCAGCAGCCAAGTCCGAACAGGATACACCTACGAGCAGTACTTC.

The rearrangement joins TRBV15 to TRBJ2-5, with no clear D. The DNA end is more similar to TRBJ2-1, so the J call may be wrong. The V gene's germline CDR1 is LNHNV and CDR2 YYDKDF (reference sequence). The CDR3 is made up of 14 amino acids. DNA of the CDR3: TGTGCCACCAGCAGAGAGGCGCTTGGAGAGACCCAGTTCTTC. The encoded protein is CATSREALGETQFF.

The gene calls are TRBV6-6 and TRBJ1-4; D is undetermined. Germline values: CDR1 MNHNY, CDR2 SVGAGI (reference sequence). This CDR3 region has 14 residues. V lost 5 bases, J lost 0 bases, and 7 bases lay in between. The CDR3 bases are TGTGCCAGCAGTCCAGTAGCAACTAATGAAAAACTGTTTTTT. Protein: CASSPVATNEKLFF.

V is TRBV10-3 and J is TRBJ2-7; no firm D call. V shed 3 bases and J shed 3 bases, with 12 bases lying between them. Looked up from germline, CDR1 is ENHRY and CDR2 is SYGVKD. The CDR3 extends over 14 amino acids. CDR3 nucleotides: TGTGCCATCAGTGAAAGTCACACCCTCTACGAGCAGTACTTC. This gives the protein CAISESHTLYEQYF.

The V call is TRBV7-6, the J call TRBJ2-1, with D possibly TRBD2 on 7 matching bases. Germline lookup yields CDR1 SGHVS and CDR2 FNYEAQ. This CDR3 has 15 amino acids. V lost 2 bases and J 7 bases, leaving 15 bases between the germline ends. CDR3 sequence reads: CASSLLGAAGNEQFF. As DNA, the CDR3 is TGTGCCAGCAGCTTACTGGGGGCAGCGGGAAATGAGCAGTTCTTC.